The clone carrying this T cell receptor (beta chain) was found a few times. Its antigen is still unknown. Combining a sample-barcoded 5' primer with a J-beta primer mix, a second PCR ran for about 7 to 11 cycles. TCRdb re-called the 5' RACE reads with MiXCR, one entry per CDR3 protein. Among over 1,300,000 distinct CDR3 sequences listed, approximately 59% were seen once. The sample is drawn from a study of blood T cells in healthy people across ages. Findings and limits, study-wide: Conclusively comparing naive with antigen-experienced cells was impossible with unsorted PBMCs. CMV status of donors was not determined, possibly confounding expanded clonotype changes.

Germline loops: CDR1 SGHTA, CDR2 FQGNSA. The length of the CDR3 is 16 residues. Material for sequencing was blood. This clonotype was obtained from a man aged 18 to 30 in good health. The V gene is TRBV7-2, the J gene TRBJ2-4; D gene unclear. The J call is in doubt because the DNA end fits TRBJ2-7 better. CDR3 residues: CASSLTRRSLPYEQYF. CDR3 nucleotides: TGTGCCAGCAGCTTAACCCGAAGGTCTCTCCCTTACGAGCAGTACTTC.